The rows below give T cell receptor beta chains drawn from one sample of a study of blood T cell repertoires in COVID-19. Profiled with immunoSEQ multiplex PCR; TCRdb holds only in-frame clones, not every one. The data show some 140,000 clones, about four fifths seen once. Sample: PBMCs or T cells enriched from blood (not recorded which). The receptors stem from a man aged 50 to 60 who had recovered from COVID-19. CDR3s include the opening cysteine and the closing phenylalanine or tryptophan. The D gene is left open where the match is weak. Clone size, where shown, is once, few, many, or a class for clones that have expanded.

>TRBV18|TRBJ2-3|-|TRBD1
CASSRGQGPTDTQYF
TGTGCCAGCTCAAGGGGACAGGGGCCCACAGATACGCAGTATTTT
>TRBV28|TRBJ2-3|-|TRBD2
CATHLGGARDTQYF
TGTGCCACCCACCTCGGGGGGGCAAGAGATACGCAGTATTTT
>TRBV7-9|TRBJ2-1|-|-
CASSTDNEQFF
TGTGCCAGCAGCACAGACAATGAGCAGTTCTTC
>TRBV6-5|TRBJ2-7|-|-
CASGQSSYEQYF
TGTGCCAGCGGACAGAGCTCCTACGAGCAGTACTTC
>TRBV12-3/TRBV12-4|TRBJ1-1|-|-
CASSLEAYTEAFF
TGTGCCAGCAGTCTTGAGGCATACACTGAAGCTTTCTTT
>TRBV2|TRBJ2-5|-|TRBD2
CASRPSGGAATQYF
TGTGCCAGCAGGCCCAGCGGGGGGGCCGCGACCCAGTACTTC
>TRBV6-6|TRBJ2-1|-|TRBD1
CASSPDRVYNEQFF
TGTGCCAGCAGTCCCGACAGGGTTTACAATGAGCAGTTCTTC
>TRBV2|TRBJ2-5|-|-
CASRVSGPLETQYF
TGTGCCAGCAGGGTTAGCGGCCCCCTGGAGACCCAGTACTTC
>TRBV27|TRBJ1-2|-|TRBD1
CASSRGGTGTVYGYTF
TGTGCCAGCAGTAGAGGGGGCACCGGGACGGTCTATGGCTACACCTTC
>TRBV5-1|TRBJ1-1|few|TRBD1
CASKTGVGDTEAFF
TGCGCCAGCAAGACAGGGGTTGGGGACACTGAAGCTTTCTTT